The 28 T cell receptor beta chains given below trace back to one sample, sequenced in a study of T cell changes during pregnancy in multiple sclerosis. This table comes from immunoSEQ multiplex PCR, and its TCRdb copy is limited to in-frame clones, with some not included. The sample has about 67,000 clones, about nine tenths seen once. This material consisted of peripheral blood, taken in the first trimester of pregnancy. The origin of the receptors is a female donor with multiple sclerosis, enrolled in a pregnancy study.

V and J are TRBV29-1 and TRBJ2-1; maybe TRBD2 (5 bases). Trimming took off 0 bases at V and 0 bases at J, with 12 bases between the two ends. Germline CDR1 reads SQVTM; CDR2 reads ANQGSEA. CDR3 length: 16 residues. This CDR3 reads CSVEDWRASSYNEQFF. In nucleotides, the CDR3 is TGCAGCGTTGAAGACTGGCGGGCCAGCTCCTACAATGAGCAGTTCTTC.

This chain links TRBV30 with TRBJ2-3; a possible D gene is TRBD2 (5 bases). Germline V CDR1 and CDR2: GTSNPN, SVGIG (reference sequence). V shed 0 bases and J shed 10 bases, with 11 bases lying between them. The CDR3 consists of 12 residues. This CDR3 is CAWSVRPGAQYF. CDR3 DNA sequence: TGTGCCTGGAGTGTACGACCCGGGGCGCAGTATTTT.

This chain links TRBV5-1 with TRBJ2-7; 10 bases line up with TRBD1. V lost 4 bases, J lost 0 bases, and 4 bases stayed unmatched. From germline, CDR1 is SGHRS and CDR2 YFSETQ. The CDR3 extends over 15 amino acids. The CDR3 DNA is TGCGCCAGCAGCACGGGACAGGGGTCCTCCTACGAGCAGTACTTC. Protein: CASSTGQGSSYEQYF.

CDR3 nucleotides: TGTGCCAGTGGACAGCAAGAGACCCAGTACTTC. Residues: CASGQQETQYF. This chain links TRBV19 with TRBJ2-5; a weak D match, TRBD1 (6 bases). The CDR3 is made up of 11 amino acids. V lost 8 bases, J lost 2 bases, and 6 bases lay in between. Germline V gene sequence: CDR1 LNHDA, CDR2 SQIVND (reference sequence).

The chain has TRBV29-1 and TRBJ2-1; the match to TRBD1 covers 7 bases. Germline V lookup: CDR1 SQVTM, CDR2 ANQGSEA. The V and J ends lost 8 bases and 4 bases, in that order; junction bases with no gene match: 11. There are 14 residues in the CDR3. CDR3 DNA sequence: TGCAGCATTAGCCGGGGACAGCTTTACAATGAGCAGTTCTTC. This translates into CSISRGQLYNEQFF.

This clone showed up just a few times. V usage is TRBV30 and J usage is TRBJ1-1, with 7 bases that match TRBD1. Germline trimming cut 0 bases from V and 7 bases from J; bases unmatched to any gene: 11. The CDR3 covers 15 residues. In germline, CDR1 is GTSNPN, CDR2 SVGIG (reference sequence). Here the CDR3 reads CAWSVRWRGQGEAFF. CDR3 coding DNA: TGTGCCTGGAGTGTACGGTGGAGGGGGCAGGGTGAAGCTTTCTTT.

V and J are TRBV6-5 and TRBJ2-3; weak D call: TRBD2 (6 bases). Trimming shortened V by 3 bases and J by 3 bases, and 13 bases separated the two germline ends. The CDR3 contains 15 residues. Germline CDR1 and CDR2: MNHEY and SVGAGI. This chain's CDR3 is CASSYSDRGTDTQYF. The CDR3 nucleotides are TGTGCCAGCAGTTATTCCGATCGGGGGACAGATACGCAGTATTTT.

This chain connects TRBV18 to TRBJ1-2; 11 bases match TRBD1. The CDR3 runs 15 residues. The V gene's germline CDR1 is KGHSH and CDR2 LQKENI. Trimming removed 3 bases from V and 10 bases from J; junction bases left unmatched: 10. The CDR3 loop is CASSPDPGTGGYYTF. The CDR3 DNA sequence: TGTGCCAGCTCACCGGACCCGGGGACAGGGGGATACTACACCTTC.

This CDR3 is CASSLSGGSGANVLTF. Here the CDR3 DNA reads TGTGCCAGCAGCTTAAGCGGTGGCTCTGGGGCCAACGTCCTGACTTTC. V is TRBV7-2 and J is TRBJ2-6; tentatively, D is TRBD2 (5 bases). Germline loops: CDR1 SGHTA, CDR2 FQGNSA. The CDR3 has 16 residues. V lost 2 bases to trimming and J lost 0 bases, with 8 bases between them.

The chain has TRBV7-3 and TRBJ2-7, with 8 bases aligning to TRBD1. Germline CDR1 is SGHTA and CDR2 is FQGTGA. The trim removed 5 bases at V and 6 bases at J, leaving 9 bases unmatched. This CDR3 is built from 14 residues. For the CDR3, the DNA is TGTGCCAGCAGCGACACAGGGGGTTACGGCGAGCAGTACTTC. Its translation: CASSDTGGYGEQYF.

The gene calls are TRBV11-2 and TRBJ2-3; 7 nucleotides match TRBD2. The V segment lost 5 bases and the J segment 3 bases; nucleotides outside the gene matches: 14. Germline V gives CDR1 SGHAT, CDR2 FQNNGV. CDR3 length equals 17 residues. The CDR3 DNA reads as TGTGCCAGCAGCCACTCGAAGGGGACGGGGGGAACAGATACGCAGTATTTT. This sequence encodes CASSHSKGTGGTDTQYF.

V usage is TRBV27 and J usage is TRBJ1-2; 9 nucleotides agree with TRBD1. V lost 4 bases to trimming and J lost 3 bases; unmatched junction nucleotides: 3. From germline, CDR1 is MNHEY and CDR2 SMNVEV (reference sequence). There are 14 residues in the CDR3. CDR3 in amino acids: CASSSRTGDYGYTF. DNA for the CDR3: TGTGCCAGCAGTTCGCGGACAGGGGACTATGGCTACACCTTC.

This clone was counted a single time. The rearrangement joins TRBV5-1 to TRBJ1-4; D is unclear. Germline V gene sequence: CDR1 SGHRS, CDR2 YFSETQ. This CDR3 is 15 amino acids long. Trimming stripped 4 bases from V and 5 bases from J, with 15 bases between. In DNA form, the CDR3 reads TGCGCCAGCAGCCTTGCGGGCTCGGGGAATGAAAAACTGTTTTTT. This codes for CASSLAGSGNEKLFF.

The rearrangement uses TRBV7-8 and TRBJ2-2; TRBD1 agrees at 7 bases. CDR3 length equals 16 residues. Germline CDR1 reads SGHVS; CDR2 reads FQNEAQ. Trimming cost V 5 bases and J 5 bases; bases outside gene matches: 11. CDR3 nucleotides: TGTGCCAGCAGCATACAAACCAGGGGGTATACCGGGGAGCTGTTTTTT. Its protein product is CASSIQTRGYTGELFF.

The rearrangement uses TRBV10-1 and TRBJ2-1; 12 positions match TRBD2. Germline V CDR1 and CDR2: WNHNN, SYGVQD (reference sequence). The CDR3 runs 19 residues. The V segment lost 0 bases and the J segment 6 bases; nucleotides outside the gene matches: 12. The CDR3 DNA follows: TGCGCCAGCAGTGAGTCCTCGCTAGCGGGAGGGTTGAAGGGCAATGAGCAGTTCTTC. This codes for CASSESSLAGGLKGNEQFF.

The V call is TRBV7-9, the J call TRBJ2-5; 10 bases are a match to TRBD2. Trimming removed 3 bases from V and 1 base from J; junction bases left unmatched: 5. Germline V CDR1 and CDR2: SEHNR, FQNEAQ (reference sequence). This CDR3 is built from 16 residues. In nucleotides, the CDR3 is TGTGCCAGCAGCTTTGGGAGGACTAGCGGCCAAGAGACCCAGTACTTC. Its translation is CASSFGRTSGQETQYF.

The gene calls are TRBV15 and TRBJ1-1, with a weak D call TRBD1 (5 bases). With 3 bases removed from V and 5 bases from J, the gap between germline ends came to 7 bases. CDR1 is LNHNV, CDR2 YYDKDF, per germline (reference sequence). CDR3 size: 12 residues. The CDR3 spells CATSRGGTEAFF. The CDR3 DNA is TGTGCCACCAGCAGGGGGGGGACTGAAGCTTTCTTT. The variable domain in full, completed from reference TRBV15 and TRBJ1-1, reads DAMVIQNPRYQVTQFGKPVTLSCSQTLNHNVMYWYQQKSSQAPKLLFHYYDKDFNNEADTPDNFQSRRPNTSFCFLDIRSPGLGDTAMYLCATSRGGTEAFFGQGTRLTVV.

The chain has TRBV5-4 and TRBJ2-1, with D perhaps TRBD1 (5 bases). This CDR3 spans 14 amino acids. Trimming removed 2 bases from V and 4 bases from J, with 10 bases in between. CDR1 is SGHNT, CDR2 YYREEE, per germline (reference sequence). Here the CDR3 DNA reads TGTGCCAGCAGCTTAATAGGGGATTACAATGAGCAGTTCTTC. It encodes CASSLIGDYNEQFF.

The chain links TRBV9 to TRBJ2-7; D perhaps matches TRBD2 (6 bases). The CDR3 runs to 14 residues. Trimming left V 0 bases short and J 2 bases short, with 9 bases between. Germline CDR1 SGDLS, CDR2 YYNGEE. The chain's CDR3 is CASSVGWGAYEQYF. The CDR3 nucleotides are TGTGCCAGCAGCGTAGGGTGGGGGGCCTACGAGCAGTACTTC.

CDR3 in DNA: TGTGCCAGCAGCTTAGCCGGGACTACTTGGGAGCAGTACTTC. Protein sequence: CASSLAGTTWEQYF. The chain recombines TRBV7-8 with TRBJ2-7, with 7 positions matching TRBD2. Germline V CDR1 and CDR2: SGHVS, FQNEAQ. The CDR3 is 14 residues long. The V and J ends lost 0 bases and 7 bases, in that order; junction bases with no gene match: 6.

The chain combines TRBV6-6 with TRBJ2-7, with D perhaps matching TRBD1 (7 bases). In germline, CDR1 is MNHNY, CDR2 SVGAGI (reference sequence). V lost 5 bases and J 6 bases, leaving 14 bases between the germline ends. This CDR3 region has 13 residues. The CDR3 here is CASSGRQGLEQYF. CDR3 coding DNA: TGTGCCAGCAGTGGGAGACAGGGACTCGAGCAGTACTTC.

This rearrangement joins TRBV6-1 to TRBJ2-5; TRBD2 might be the D (5 bases). The germline gives CDR1 MNHNS, CDR2 SASEGT. Trimming took 0 bases from V and 5 from J, leaving 13 bases between them. The CDR3 consists of 15 residues. DNA of the CDR3: TGTGCCAGCAGTGAAGCGAGGGTGACGAAGGAGACCCAGTACTTC. Its translation: CASSEARVTKETQYF.

This rearrangement joins TRBV28 to TRBJ1-5; a weak D match, TRBD1 (5 bases). Germline loops: CDR1 MDHEN, CDR2 SYDVKM. Between the trimmed V and J ends, which lost 4 bases and 3 bases, there was a span of 13 bases. CDR3 length equals 15 residues. This chain's CDR3 is CASSSQGGDNQPQHF. The CDR3 region has the DNA TGTGCCAGCAGTTCTCAGGGAGGAGACAATCAGCCCCAGCATTTT.

The chain couples TRBV19 to TRBJ2-7; TRBD2 agrees at 10 bases. The length of the CDR3 is 14 residues. Germline-derived CDR1 and CDR2 are LNHDA and SQIVND (reference sequence). The trim removed 5 bases at V and 3 bases at J, leaving 4 bases unmatched. The CDR3 DNA reads as TGTGCCAGTAGTTCCCTAGCGGGGGACTACGAGCAGTACTTC. It translates to CASSSLAGDYEQYF.

Here the CDR3 DNA reads TGTGCCAGCAAGGAGGATGGGGTTCTACAACTCACCGGGGAGCTGTTTTTT. This translates into CASKEDGVLQLTGELFF. This rearrangement joins TRBV27 to TRBJ2-2; maybe TRBD2 (5 bases). CDR3 length equals 17 residues. With 7 bases removed from V and 4 bases from J, the gap between germline ends came to 22 bases. Germline V CDR1 and CDR2: MNHEY, SMNVEV (reference sequence).

The rearrangement links TRBV6-5 to TRBJ2-1; D gene ambiguous. V was shortened by 5 bases and J by 5 bases, with 10 bases between the two germline ends. The CDR3 has 13 residues. Germline CDR1 is MNHEY and CDR2 is SVGAGI. The chain's CDR3 is CASSAGRNNEQFF. The CDR3 bases are TGTGCCAGCAGTGCCGGTAGAAACAATGAGCAGTTCTTC.

In this sample, this clone turned up a few times. V gene TRBV4-1 combines with J gene TRBJ1-5; 9 nucleotides line up with TRBD1. Trimming cost V 0 bases and J 2 bases; bases outside gene matches: 14. The CDR3 totals 20 residues. Germline lookup yields CDR1 MGHRA and CDR2 YSYEKL. The CDR3 reads CASSQERQGVAKIGNQPQHF. In DNA, the CDR3 is TGCGCCAGCAGCCAAGAAAGACAGGGGGTGGCAAAAATCGGCAATCAGCCCCAGCATTTT.

This clone was seen only once. The chain uses TRBV11-3 and TRBJ2-7; 9 nucleotides agree with TRBD1. The J segment lost 5 bases and the V segment lost 5 bases, leaving 4 bases of the junction unmatched. CDR1 is SGHNT, CDR2 YENEEA, per germline. The CDR3 has 13 amino acids. This CDR3 reads CASSVGQGDEQYF. DNA of the CDR3: TGTGCCAGCAGCGTGGGACAGGGAGACGAGCAGTACTTC.